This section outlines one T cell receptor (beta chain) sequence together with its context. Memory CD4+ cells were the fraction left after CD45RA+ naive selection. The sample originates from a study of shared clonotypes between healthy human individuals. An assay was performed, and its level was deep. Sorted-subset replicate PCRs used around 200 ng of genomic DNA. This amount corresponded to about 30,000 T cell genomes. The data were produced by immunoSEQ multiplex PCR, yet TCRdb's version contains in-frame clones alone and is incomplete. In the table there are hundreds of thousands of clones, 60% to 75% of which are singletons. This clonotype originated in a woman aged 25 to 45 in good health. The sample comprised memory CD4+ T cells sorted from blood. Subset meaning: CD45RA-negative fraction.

CDR3 amino acids: CASSIQGTDTQYF. In nucleotides, the CDR3 is TGCGCCAGCAGCATTCAGGGCACAGATACGCAGTATTTT. The chain carries TRBV5-1 and TRBJ2-3; D is unresolved. Trimming stripped 4 bases from V and 1 base from J, with 7 bases between. CDR1 is SGHRS, CDR2 YFSETQ, per germline. The CDR3 runs 13 residues.